The 25 T cell receptor beta chains in this list originate from one sample, sequenced in a study of blood T cell repertoires in COVID-19. TCRdb's copy holds only in-frame clones and misses some; the assay was immunoSEQ multiplex PCR. This table has 380,000 or so clones, more than 70% appearing once. The source material was PBMCs or T cells enriched from blood (not recorded which). These receptors were collected from a man between 25 and 39 years old who had recovered from COVID-19.

This chain joins TRBV6-5 and TRBJ1-1, with 10 bases lining up with TRBD1. Germline CDR1 reads MNHEY; CDR2 reads SVGAGI. This CDR3 is built from 11 residues. The junction had 3 bases not matched to a gene; V was cut back by 6 bases and J by 11 bases. The DNA for the CDR3 is TGTGCCAGCAGACGACAGGGGGCGGCTTTCTTT. Protein product: CASRRQGAAFF.

This clone was seen a few times. The chain combines TRBV7-9 with TRBJ2-1; 9 nucleotides line up with TRBD2. Germline V CDR1 and CDR2: SEHNR, FQNEAQ (reference sequence). This CDR3 contains 19 residues. V shed 4 bases and J 0 bases; nucleotides not matched to a gene: 13. The CDR3 loop reads CASSSIAKRGASSYNEQFF. CDR3 nucleotides: TGTGCCAGCAGCTCCATTGCCAAGCGGGGGGCCAGCTCCTACAATGAGCAGTTCTTC.

The chain couples TRBV29-1 to TRBJ1-2; D may be TRBD1 (5 bases). The CDR3 loop spans 12 amino acids. The ends were cut back, 6 bases at V and 6 bases at J, with 14 bases in the middle. The germline V gene has CDR1 SQVTM and CDR2 ANQGSEA. CDR3 protein: CSVLDTLDGYTF. CDR3 bases: TGCAGCGTCCTGGACACGCTGGATGGCTACACCTTC.

Concerning this clone itself: In the same sample, other DNA sequences code for this CDR3. The rearrangement uses TRBV4-3 and TRBJ1-1; no definite D call. The CDR3 has 14 amino acids. Germline V CDR1 and CDR2: LGHNA, YSLEER. Trimming took off 0 bases at V and 4 bases at J, with 9 bases between the two ends. The CDR3 DNA follows: TGCGCCAGCAGCCAAGAAACCGTGAGCACTGAAGCTTTCTTT. As protein: CASSQETVSTEAFF.

The chain recombines TRBV30 with TRBJ1-2; perhaps TRBD1 as D (5 bases). There are 13 residues in the CDR3. Germline CDR1 reads GTSNPN; CDR2 reads SVGIG (reference sequence). CDR3 amino acids: CTTPRTFNYGYTF. The CDR3 DNA reads as TGTACGACCCCGAGGACATTTAACTATGGCTACACCTTC. The full variable domain, rest sourced from reference TRBV30 and TRBJ1-2, is SQTIHQWPATLVQPVGSPLSLECTVEGTSNPNLYWYRQAAGRGLQLLFYSVGIGQISSEVPQNLSASRPQDRQFILSSKKLLLSDSGFYLCTTPRTFNYGYTFGSGTRLTVV.

The chain employs TRBV4-3 and TRBJ2-2; TRBD1 matches at 8 bases. The CDR3 sequence is 19 residues long. The germline V gene has CDR1 LGHNA and CDR2 YSLEER. J gave up 4 bases and V 2 bases, and 15 bases lay outside the gene matches. This CDR3 reads CASSQFLLVGQGGTGELFF. In DNA form, the CDR3 reads TGCGCCAGCAGCCAATTCCTACTGGTAGGACAGGGAGGCACCGGGGAGCTGTTTTTT.

This clone was found once. The rearrangement joins TRBV16 to TRBJ1-5, with 7 nucleotides matching TRBD1. Trimming at V came to 0 bases and at J to 7 bases, leaving 12 bases not matched to a gene. CDR3 length equals 17 residues. Germline lookup yields CDR1 KGHSY and CDR2 FQNENV. As DNA, the CDR3 is TGTGCCAGCAGCCAATCAGGGGGCCGTCATTTAGGACAGCCCCAGCATTTT. This codes for CASSQSGGRHLGQPQHF.

In nucleotides, the CDR3 is TGTGCCTGGACAGGGGCATATAATTCACCCCTCCACTTT. Amino acid sequence: CAWTGAYNSPLHF. The rearrangement links TRBV30 to TRBJ1-6; maybe TRBD1 (6 bases). V lost 4 bases, J lost 4 bases, and 8 bases lay in between. Germline CDR1 reads GTSNPN; CDR2 reads SVGIG (reference sequence). CDR3 length: 13 amino acids.

This clone was detected only once. The chain combines TRBV27 with TRBJ1-2; 7 bases fit TRBD1. The CDR3 runs to 17 residues. Germline CDR1 reads MNHEY; CDR2 reads SMNVEV (reference sequence). The V segment lost 8 bases and the J segment 6 bases; nucleotides outside the gene matches: 21. The CDR3 DNA sequence: TGTGCCAGCGGCGGCCGGGACAGACTCCTTCGGGTGGATGGCTACACCTTC. Protein sequence: CASGGRDRLLRVDGYTF.

The rearrangement joins TRBV7-2 to TRBJ2-3; TRBD1 aligns across 10 bases. V dropped 7 bases and J dropped 8; count of bases not matched to a gene: 6. Per the germline V gene, CDR1 is SGHTA and CDR2 is FQGNSA. CDR3 length: 13 amino acids. Here the CDR3 reads CASTPGTGATQYF. In nucleotides, the CDR3 is TGTGCCAGCACCCCTGGGACAGGGGCTACGCAGTATTTT. Looking up the rest from reference TRBV7-2 and TRBJ2-3 gives the full variable domain: GAGVSQSPSNKVTEKGKDVELRCDPISGHTALYWYRQSLGQGLEFLIYFQGNSAPDKSGLPSDRFSAERTGGSVSTLTIQRTQQEDSAVYLCASTPGTGATQYFGPGTRLTVL.

This chain connects TRBV18 to TRBJ2-7, with D perhaps TRBD2 (6 bases). V lost 3 bases, J lost 6 bases, and 6 bases lay in between. Germline CDR1 reads KGHSH; CDR2 reads LQKENI. This CDR3 is built from 11 residues. CDR3 residues: CASSPGGEQYF. The CDR3 DNA follows: TGTGCCAGCTCACCGGGGGGCGAGCAGTACTTC.

Only one count was recorded for this clone. The rearrangement links TRBV9 to TRBJ1-1; no reliable D call. The V and J ends lost 0 bases and 4 bases respectively, with 10 bases between them. The CDR3 consists of 14 residues. CDR1 is SGDLS and CDR2 is YYNGEE in the germline V gene. The CDR3 bases are TGTGCCAGCAGCGTAGATGGAGGAGTCACTGAAGCTTTCTTT. Translating gives CASSVDGGVTEAFF.

The chain carries TRBV11-2 and TRBJ1-6; 8 positions agree with TRBD1. Germline assignment: CDR1 SGHAT and CDR2 FQNNGV. This CDR3 region has 15 residues. The V gene end was trimmed by 2 bases and the J gene end by 9 bases; junction bases not matched to a gene: 6. CDR3 DNA sequence: TGTGCCAGCAGCTTAATGATTCAGGGGGCTTCACCCCTCCACTTT. Translated: CASSLMIQGASPLHF.

This chain uses TRBV19 with TRBJ1-6; D gene unclear. The CDR3 loop spans 15 amino acids. Trimming removed 6 bases from V and 0 bases from J, with 9 bases in between. Germline V gene data show CDR1 as LNHDA and CDR2 as SQIVND (reference sequence). The CDR3 DNA follows: TGTGCCAGTAGGCAAATAGACTCCTATAATTCACCCCTCCACTTT. Amino acid sequence: CASRQIDSYNSPLHF.

The chain couples TRBV6-1 to TRBJ1-6, with 7 bases that match TRBD1. Trimming took 3 bases from V and 10 from J; bases not matched to a gene: 9. CDR1 and CDR2 (germline): MNHNS, SASEGT. This CDR3 contains 15 residues. Written as DNA, the CDR3 is TGTGCCAGCAGTGACCCGACAGGGAGAGCATCACCCCTCCACTTT. Amino acid sequence: CASSDPTGRASPLHF.

CDR3 protein: CAWSTGGMYQPQHF. Here the CDR3 DNA reads TGTGCCTGGAGTACCGGGGGGATGTATCAGCCCCAGCATTTT. The gene calls are TRBV30 and TRBJ1-5, with a possible D match to TRBD1 (5 bases). V gave up 2 bases and J gave up 5 bases, with 13 bases separating them. CDR3 length equals 14 residues. Germline CDR1 and CDR2: GTSNPN and SVGIG (reference sequence).

This chain links TRBV6-5 with TRBJ2-7; 9 nucleotides line up with TRBD1. Germline lookup yields CDR1 MNHEY and CDR2 SVGAGI. Trimming at V came to 7 bases and at J to 1 base, leaving 5 bases not matched to a gene. This CDR3 has 14 residues. The CDR3 region is CASNPGQGSYEQYF. The CDR3 region has the DNA TGTGCCAGCAACCCGGGACAGGGTTCCTACGAGCAGTACTTC.

The chain uses TRBV5-8 and TRBJ2-4, with 7 bases fitting TRBD1. With 0 bases clipped from V and 6 bases from J, the junction kept 9 bases outside the gene matches. CDR1 is SGHTS and CDR2 is YDEGEE in the germline V gene. The CDR3 has 16 residues. The CDR3 spells CASSLGGTVTSNIQYF. Written as DNA, the CDR3 is TGTGCCAGCAGCTTGGGGGGGACAGTAACTTCAAACATTCAGTACTTC.

A note on this clone: Other DNA sequences in this sample translate to the same CDR3. The chain couples TRBV18 to TRBJ1-1; 9 bases are shared with TRBD1. The J segment lost 4 bases and the V segment lost 3 bases, leaving 3 bases of the junction unmatched. Per germline, CDR1 KGHSH and CDR2 LQKENI. The CDR3 extends over 14 amino acids. CDR3 in amino acids: CASSPLGQGTEAFF. The CDR3 DNA is TGTGCCAGCTCACCCCTGGGACAGGGCACTGAAGCTTTCTTT.

The genes are TRBV5-6 and TRBJ2-2; 12 bases match TRBD1. Per germline, CDR1 SGHDT and CDR2 YYEEEE. The CDR3 covers 15 residues. The ends lost 4 bases at V and 6 bases at J; junction bases unmatched: 4. Written as DNA, the CDR3 is TGTGCCAGCAGCCCGGGACAGGGGGCCCCCGGGGAGCTGTTTTTT. This translates into CASSPGQGAPGELFF.

The V gene is TRBV20-1, the J gene TRBJ1-2; D gene unclear. The CDR3 loop spans 11 amino acids. Germline loops: CDR1 DFQATT, CDR2 SNEGSKA (reference sequence). The CDR3 DNA follows: TGCAGCTCGGTGGTATCGAAAGGCTACACCTTC. It is translated as CSSVVSKGYTF.

This rearrangement joins TRBV6-5 to TRBJ1-6; tentatively, D is TRBD1 (5 bases). The ends were cut back, 5 bases at V and 4 bases at J, with 12 bases in the middle. This CDR3 spans 15 amino acids. Germline V lookup: CDR1 MNHEY, CDR2 SVGAGI. The CDR3 DNA follows: TGTGCCAGCAGTCCCCCGGGGGGGTATAATTCACCCCTCCACTTT. Its protein product is CASSPPGGYNSPLHF.

This chain links TRBV6-5 with TRBJ1-1; D unresolved. The length of the CDR3 is 13 residues. The germline V and J ends were trimmed by 2 bases and 5 bases, with 9 bases remaining between them. Germline V gene data show CDR1 as MNHEY and CDR2 as SVGAGI. The CDR3 DNA reads TGTGCCAGCAGTTACACGAGGGTGACTGAAGCTTTCTTT. It is translated as CASSYTRVTEAFF.

For the CDR3, the DNA is TGCGCCAGCAGCTTGGCCGCCGACAATCTCTACGAGCAGTACTTC. Translating gives CASSLAADNLYEQYF. The rearrangement joins TRBV5-1 to TRBJ2-7; no reliable D call. This CDR3 contains 15 residues. Trimming took off 0 bases at V and 3 bases at J, with 13 bases between the two ends. Germline V lookup: CDR1 SGHRS, CDR2 YFSETQ.

V gene TRBV5-8 combines with J gene TRBJ2-7, with 8 bases fitting TRBD1. The CDR3 sequence is 15 residues long. The germline CDR1 and CDR2 sequences are SGHTS and YDEGEE. Germline trimming cut 2 bases from V and 3 bases from J; bases unmatched to any gene: 7. CDR3 nucleotides: TGTGCCAGCAGCTTTCTCCACGGACAGGGCTACGAGCAGTACTTC. Amino acids: CASSFLHGQGYEQYF.